These 5 T cell receptor beta chains originate from one sample sequenced in a study of beta chain features in type 1 diabetes. For these receptors, no antigen is known. Study outcomes and limitations: TCRB CDR3s from Type 1 diabetes patients were moderately but significantly shorter in all four CD4+ subsets.

The authors reverse transcribed all of the isolated RNA, so sequencing captured expressed TCRB transcripts. Generated by immunoSEQ multiplex PCR, the TCRdb table keeps only in-frame clones and is missing some. This sample yields 600,000 to 700,000 clones, of which around 12% are seen a single time; more than 0.1% belongs to the top ten. Sequencing used naive CD4+ T cells from blood. These TCRs come from a young man with type 1 diabetes.

This clone came up a few times. The chain has TRBV9 and TRBJ2-2; tentatively, D is TRBD2 (6 bases). This CDR3 spans 15 amino acids. The germline gives CDR1 SGDLS, CDR2 YYNGEE. Trimming removed 3 bases at V and 7 bases at J, with 16 bases between. CDR3 sequence reads: CASSGKGGDSGELFF. In nucleotides, the CDR3 is TGTGCCAGCAGCGGAAAGGGCGGGGATAGCGGGGAGCTGTTTTTT. The full variable domain, in which reference TRBV9 and TRBJ2-2 provide the parts outside the CDR3, is DSGVTQTPKHLITATGQRVTLRCSPRSGDLSVYWYQQSLDQGLQFLIQYYNGEERAKGNILERFSAQQFPDLHSELNLSSLELGDSALYFCASSGKGGDSGELFFGEGSRLTVL.

This clone was seen a few times. V and J are TRBV2 and TRBJ2-7; no firm D call. The germline V gene encodes CDR1 SNHLY and CDR2 FYNNEI. Trimming removed 6 bases from V and 4 bases from J, with 10 bases in between. The CDR3 covers 12 residues. The CDR3 DNA is TGTGCCAGCAGCCAAGTCAGATACGAGCAGTACTTC. Translating gives CASSQVRYEQYF. Together with reference TRBV2 and TRBJ2-7, the CDR3 gives the full variable domain: EPEVTQTPSHQVTQMGQEVILRCVPISNHLYFYWYRQILGQKVEFLVSFYNNEISEKSEIFDDQFSVERPDGSNFTLKIRSTKLEDSAMYFCASSQVRYEQYFGPGTRLTVT.

The V call is TRBV19, the J call TRBJ2-7, with a possible D match to TRBD1 (6 bases). The CDR3 has 13 residues. CDR1 is LNHDA and CDR2 is SQIVND in the germline V gene (reference sequence). Trimming stripped 4 bases from V and 1 base from J, with 8 bases between. The CDR3 is CASSNQGSYEQYF. CDR3 coding DNA: TGTGCCAGTAGTAATCAGGGGTCCTACGAGCAGTACTTC. Full variable domain (remainder filled in from reference TRBV19 and TRBJ2-7): DGGITQSPKYLFRKEGQNVTLSCEQNLNHDAMYWYRQDPGQGLRLIYYSQIVNDFQKGDIAEGYSVSREKKESFPLTVTSAQKNPTAFYLCASSNQGSYEQYFGPGTRLTVT.

The rearrangement joins TRBV2 to TRBJ1-3; D possibly corresponds to TRBD1 (6 bases). Looked up from germline, CDR1 is SNHLY and CDR2 is FYNNEI. The CDR3 has 15 amino acids. V was clipped by 7 bases and J by 0 bases, with 13 bases between them. CDR3 sequence reads: CASTFQGFSGNTIYF. The CDR3 DNA sequence: TGTGCCAGCACCTTCCAGGGGTTCTCTGGAAACACCATATATTTT. The variable domain in full, completed from reference TRBV2 and TRBJ1-3, reads EPEVTQTPSHQVTQMGQEVILRCVPISNHLYFYWYRQILGQKVEFLVSFYNNEISEKSEIFDDQFSVERPDGSNFTLKIRSTKLEDSAMYFCASTFQGFSGNTIYFGEGSWLTVV.

The V and J genes are TRBV13 and TRBJ2-1; D remains ambiguous. Germline V gene sequence: CDR1 PRHDT, CDR2 FYEKMQ (reference sequence). Trimming took off 2 bases at V and 10 bases at J, with 21 bases between the two ends. The CDR3 spans 16 residues. CDR3 sequence reads: CASSLKLIALQSEQFF. The DNA of the CDR3 is TGTGCCAGCAGCTTAAAATTAATAGCCCTACAATCGGAGCAGTTCTTC.